This entry lists 25 T cell receptor beta chains sequenced from one sample in a study of beta chain features in type 1 diabetes. Points from the study as a whole: Among all four CD4+ subsets, Type 1 diabetes patients had TCRB CDR3s that were moderately but significantly shorter.

As every portion of the isolated RNA was reverse transcribed, the sequencing read expressed TCRB transcripts. Measured with immunoSEQ multiplex PCR; TCRdb has only the in-frame clones, and not every one. Of nearly 350,000 clones detected, about a tenth appear once; the ten largest clones hold about 1%. Antigens for these TCRs are unknown. The sequenced sample was central memory CD4+ T cells from blood. Receptors were obtained from a man aged 25 to 40 with type 1 diabetes.

The rearrangement joins TRBV5-1 to TRBJ2-5, with 10 bases lining up with TRBD2. The CDR3 runs 16 residues. Trimming at V came to 4 bases and at J to 2 bases, leaving 8 bases not matched to a gene. Germline V lookup: CDR1 SGHRS, CDR2 YFSETQ. The chain's CDR3 is CASSPTASGGQETQYF. The CDR3 coding sequence is TGCGCCAGCAGCCCGACGGCTAGCGGGGGACAAGAGACCCAGTACTTC. The whole variable domain, filled in from reference TRBV5-1 and TRBJ2-5, reads KAGVTQTPRYLIKTRGQQVTLSCSPISGHRSVSWYQQTPGQGLQFLFEYFSETQRNKGNFPGRFSGRQFSNSRSEMNVSTLELGDSALYLCASSPTASGGQETQYFGPGTRLLVL.

The genes are TRBV5-1 and TRBJ2-1; 14 positions agree with TRBD2. This CDR3 is 15 amino acids long. CDR1 is SGHRS and CDR2 is YFSETQ in the germline V gene. V lost 4 bases, J lost 8 bases, and 5 bases stayed unmatched. The CDR3 sequence is CASSAGLAGVHEQFF. DNA for the CDR3: TGCGCCAGCAGCGCGGGACTAGCGGGGGTCCATGAGCAGTTCTTC.

This clone was seen more than once but under ten times. The rearrangement joins TRBV7-2 to TRBJ2-7, with TRBD1 matching over 7 bases. Germline V lookup: CDR1 SGHTA, CDR2 FQGNSA. V shed 3 bases and J 4 bases; nucleotides not matched to a gene: 3. The CDR3 contains 13 residues. CDR3 coding DNA: TGTGCCAGCAGCTTTGGACAGGCTTACGAGCAGTACTTC. This translates into CASSFGQAYEQYF.

The DNA of the CDR3 is TGTGCCAGCAGCTCCCGGGGCCAAACCTCCTACAATGAGCAGTTCTTC. It translates to CASSSRGQTSYNEQFF. This sequence joins TRBV7-9 and TRBJ2-1, with D possibly called TRBD1 or TRBD2 (5 bases each). Trimming shortened V by 4 bases and J by 0 bases, and 13 bases separated the two germline ends. This CDR3 has 16 residues. CDR1 SEHNR and CDR2 FQNEAQ come from the germline V gene (reference sequence). Full variable domain (remainder filled in from reference TRBV7-9 and TRBJ2-1): DTGVSQNPRHKITKRGQNVTFRCDPISEHNRLYWYRQTLGQGPEFLTYFQNEAQLEKSRLLSDRFSAERPKGSFSTLEIQRTEQGDSAMYLCASSSRGQTSYNEQFFGPGTRLTVL.

The chain is built from TRBV28 and TRBJ1-2; D gene ambiguous. Between the trimmed V and J ends, which lost 8 bases and 3 bases, there was a span of 13 bases. This CDR3 spans 13 amino acids. Germline loops: CDR1 MDHEN, CDR2 SYDVKM. The CDR3 DNA sequence: TGTGCCAGCGGGTTACCCGGGGACTATGGCTACACCTTC. The encoded protein is CASGLPGDYGYTF.

The V and J genes are TRBV25-1 and TRBJ1-1; D gene uncertain. The length of the CDR3 is 14 residues. The germline CDR1 and CDR2 sequences are MGHDK and SYGVNS. V was shortened by 3 bases and J by 1 base, with 9 bases between the two germline ends. The CDR3 bases are TGTGCCAGCAGTGACTTTCCAAAGAACACTGAAGCTTTCTTT. This encodes CASSDFPKNTEAFF.

This clone has just a few counts. This rearrangement joins TRBV4-3 to TRBJ1-2, with 9 nucleotides matching TRBD1. Germline lookup yields CDR1 LGHNA and CDR2 YSLEER. The CDR3 is 15 residues long. Germline trimming cut 2 bases from V and 3 bases from J; bases unmatched to any gene: 4. The DNA of the CDR3 is TGCGCCAGCAGCCAAACTACAGGGGGCGACTATGGCTACACCTTC. It codes for CASSQTTGGDYGYTF.

This chain links TRBV7-8 with TRBJ2-5, with 7 bases identical to TRBD1. Unmatched junction bases numbered 9, after V lost 3 bases and J lost 5 bases. The CDR3 spans 15 residues. Germline V gene lookup returns CDR1 SGHVS and CDR2 FQNEAQ. CDR3 sequence (DNA): TGTGCCAGCAGCTTGGGGACAGTTGCTGGGGAGACCCAGTACTTC. Translation: CASSLGTVAGETQYF.

This clone was counted between two and nine times. The CDR3 reads CSVNQETQYF. CDR3 DNA: TGCAGCGTTAACCAAGAGACCCAGTACTTC. This chain connects TRBV29-1 to TRBJ2-5; D ambiguous. This CDR3 has 10 residues. In germline, CDR1 is SQVTM, CDR2 ANQGSEA. V shed 5 bases and J shed 0 bases, with 1 base lying between them.

This clone appeared a few times. The chain uses TRBV7-2 and TRBJ2-3; weak D call: TRBD2 (6 bases). Per the germline V gene, CDR1 is SGHTA and CDR2 is FQGNSA. CDR3 length equals 14 residues. Trimming removed 5 bases at V and 2 bases at J, with 11 bases between. CDR3 sequence: CASSAGGPTDTQYF. CDR3 DNA sequence: TGTGCCAGCAGCGCCGGGGGACCCACAGATACGCAGTATTTT.

This chain uses TRBV2 with TRBJ1-4; D remains unclear. CDR1 and CDR2 from the germline V gene are SNHLY and FYNNEI. Trimming shortened V by 5 bases and J by 6 bases, and 10 bases separated the two germline ends. The CDR3 spans 13 residues. CDR3 nucleotides: TGTGCCAGCAGTTTGGAGGGCTATGAAAAACTGTTTTTT. Amino acid sequence: CASSLEGYEKLFF.

V and J are TRBV2 and TRBJ1-3; TRBD1 matches 7 bases. In germline, CDR1 is SNHLY, CDR2 FYNNEI. The junction had 1 base not matched to a gene; V was cut back by 6 bases and J by 2 bases. This CDR3 is built from 13 residues. The CDR3 DNA sequence: TGTGCCAGCAGGGGGACAGCTGGAAACACCATATATTTT. The encoded protein is CASRGTAGNTIYF. Variable domain in full (rest from reference TRBV2 and TRBJ1-3): EPEVTQTPSHQVTQMGQEVILRCVPISNHLYFYWYRQILGQKVEFLVSFYNNEISEKSEIFDDQFSVERPDGSNFTLKIRSTKLEDSAMYFCASRGTAGNTIYFGEGSWLTVV.

The sample holds a few counts of this clone. CDR3 coding DNA: TGTGCCAGCAGCCCGGCGGGAGGACTGGTCTACAATGAGCAGTTCTTC. Translated, it gives CASSPAGGLVYNEQFF. The J gene is TRBJ2-1, the V gene TRBV7-8; 8 bases agree with TRBD2. CDR3 length: 16 residues. CDR1 is SGHVS and CDR2 is FQNEAQ in the germline V gene. Germline trimming cut 5 bases from V and 3 bases from J; bases unmatched to any gene: 9.

V is TRBV7-2 and J is TRBJ2-7; no clear D gene. The CDR3 consists of 14 residues. The V gene lost 8 bases and the J gene lost 0 bases, with 14 bases spanning the gap. The germline V gene encodes CDR1 SGHTA and CDR2 FQGNSA. CDR3 protein: CASGKGSSSYEQYF. CDR3 DNA sequence: TGTGCCAGCGGAAAAGGCAGTTCCTCCTACGAGCAGTACTTC.

In the case of this clone: Being one base from a much bigger clone, this may be a read error. The CDR3 DNA reads as TGTGCCAGCAGCTTAGAAGGGGAGACCCAGTACTTC. Its protein product is CASSLEGETQYF. The V and J genes are TRBV13 and TRBJ2-5; D not resolved. The V gene lost 1 base and the J gene lost 5 bases, with 5 bases spanning the gap. The CDR3 covers 12 residues. Germline CDR1 is PRHDT and CDR2 is FYEKMQ (reference sequence).

The J gene is TRBJ2-3, the V gene TRBV7-9; 8 bases fit TRBD1. Germline CDR1 and CDR2: SEHNR and FQNEAQ (reference sequence). CDR3 length: 14 residues. V gave up 5 bases and J gave up 4 bases; unmatched junction bases: 5. The CDR3 here is CASSLDRVSDTQYF. As DNA, the CDR3 is TGTGCCAGCAGCCTGGACAGGGTGTCAGATACGCAGTATTTT.

The chain is built from TRBV6-1 and TRBJ2-3, with TRBD2 matching over 9 bases. Unmatched junction bases numbered 12, after V lost 0 bases and J lost 5 bases. CDR3 length: 18 amino acids. CDR1 is MNHNS, CDR2 SASEGT, per germline. CDR3 amino acids: CASSEARDSGGVGDTQYF. Written as DNA, the CDR3 is TGTGCCAGCAGTGAAGCGCGGGATAGCGGGGGAGTGGGAGATACGCAGTATTTT.

V gene TRBV2 combines with J gene TRBJ2-3; TRBD1 agrees at 10 bases. V was clipped by 0 bases and J by 4 bases; unmatched bases: 10. This CDR3 comprises 18 residues. The germline V gene encodes CDR1 SNHLY and CDR2 FYNNEI. Here the CDR3 DNA reads TGTGCCAGCAGTGAAGCCCCGTGGGGACAGGGGACGGCAGATACGCAGTATTTT. Amino acids: CASSEAPWGQGTADTQYF.

This clone occurred a few times. The chain is built from TRBV19 and TRBJ1-2; possibly TRBD1 for D (5 bases). Germline CDR1 reads LNHDA; CDR2 reads SQIVND (reference sequence). The CDR3 consists of 15 residues. Trimming removed 1 base at V and 4 bases at J, with 13 bases between. DNA for the CDR3: TGTGCCAGTAGTATAGTAGGACAAGGGATCTATGGCTACACCTTC. Its translation: CASSIVGQGIYGYTF. The whole variable domain, remainder taken from reference TRBV19 and TRBJ1-2, is DGGITQSPKYLFRKEGQNVTLSCEQNLNHDAMYWYRQDPGQGLRLIYYSQIVNDFQKGDIAEGYSVSREKKESFPLTVTSAQKNPTAFYLCASSIVGQGIYGYTFGSGTRLTVV.

This rearrangement joins TRBV4-1 to TRBJ2-3, with TRBD1 as a possible D gene (6 bases). CDR3 length: 16 amino acids. V was pared by 3 bases and J by 2 bases, with 15 bases between. Germline values: CDR1 MGHRA, CDR2 YSYEKL. The CDR3 nucleotides are TGCGCCAGCAGCCATGCCGAACAGGGATACACAGATACGCAGTATTTT. It is translated as CASSHAEQGYTDTQYF.

This chain links TRBV30 with TRBJ2-1; 8 bases map to TRBD1. Trimming removed 3 bases from V and 5 bases from J; junction bases left unmatched: 9. CDR3 length: 15 amino acids. Germline V gives CDR1 GTSNPN, CDR2 SVGIG (reference sequence). The CDR3 protein is CAWRPPDRANNEQFF. DNA for the CDR3: TGTGCCTGGAGACCCCCGGACAGGGCCAACAATGAGCAGTTCTTC.

The DNA for the CDR3 is TGTGCCAGCAGCCCTCAGGGAGCGGGGTTAGGCACAGATACGCAGTATTTT. Its protein is CASSPQGAGLGTDTQYF. V gene TRBV7-2 combines with J gene TRBJ2-3; TRBD2 matches at 7 bases. This CDR3 contains 17 residues. J was trimmed by 1 base and V by 5 bases; bases with no gene match: 12. Germline V gene lookup returns CDR1 SGHTA and CDR2 FQGNSA.

The chain recombines TRBV6-1 with TRBJ2-7, with 12 bases identical to TRBD1. The V gene's germline CDR1 is MNHNS and CDR2 SASEGT. The CDR3 is 15 residues long. The trim removed 4 bases at V and 6 bases at J, leaving 7 bases unmatched. The chain's CDR3 is CASSAAGTGGVEQYF. The DNA of the CDR3 is TGTGCCAGCAGTGCTGCCGGGACAGGGGGCGTCGAGCAGTACTTC.

This clone was recorded many times. Here the CDR3 DNA reads TGTGCCTGGAGTGTAATGCATAACGGGGAGCTGTTTTTT. The encoded protein is CAWSVMHNGELFF. The rearrangement links TRBV30 to TRBJ2-2; the D is unclear. Deletions cut 0 bases from V and 7 bases from J, with 9 bases between. From germline, CDR1 is GTSNPN and CDR2 SVGIG (reference sequence). The CDR3 totals 13 residues.

A few counts support this clone. The chain recombines TRBV25-1 with TRBJ2-7; TRBD1 agrees at 11 bases. CDR1 MGHDK and CDR2 SYGVNS come from the germline V gene. J gave up 3 bases and V 6 bases, and 4 bases lay outside the gene matches. This CDR3 comprises 14 residues. In nucleotides, the CDR3 is TGTGCCAGCAGAACCGGGACAGGGGGCTACGAGCAGTACTTC. Protein product: CASRTGTGGYEQYF.